The present T cell receptor (beta chain) was sequenced within a study of shared clonotypes between healthy human individuals. Study context: Sampling drew on donors who were a couple of women and a few men aged 18 to 49.

Points from the study as a whole: The authors expected sequencing depth to affect clonotype sharing among donors. Naive subsets typically showed greater estimated richness than memory subsets.

This clone has just a few counts. Its specificity is not known. Naive CD8 cells lacked CD45RO, underwent positive selection for CCR7 and left out terminally differentiated effector memory CD45RA+ cells. The method was immunoSEQ multiplex PCR; TCRdb's version includes in-frame clones alone and lacks a portion of them. The data hold about 820,000 clones, with around 92% observed a single time. The CDR3 is 15 amino acids. The germline V and J ends were trimmed by 2 bases and 6 bases, with 14 bases remaining between them. Germline values: CDR1 SGDLS, CDR2 YYNGEE. The TCR was taken from a man between 25 and 39 years old in good health. The chain employs TRBV9 and TRBJ2-2; D possibly matches TRBD1 or TRBD2 (5 bases each). The material sequenced was naive CD8+ T cells sorted from blood. The chain's CDR3 is CASSVTGTRAGELFF. DNA of the CDR3: TGTGCCAGCAGCGTTACGGGGACCAGGGCCGGGGAGCTGTTTTTT.